This T cell receptor (beta chain) is from a study of blood T cell repertoires in COVID-19. Across the study: Samples came from the United States, Italy and Spain, spanning acute and convalescent COVID-19.

V gave up 1 base and J gave up 5 bases, with 2 bases separating them. The CDR3 length is 12 residues. Germline V gene lookup returns CDR1 ENHRY and CDR2 SYGVKD. TCRdb's table, derived via immunoSEQ multiplex PCR, lists solely in-frame clones and lacks some. The data show more than 90,000 clones, approximately 88% seen once. Sequences were obtained from peripheral blood. J is TRBJ1-4 and V is TRBV10-3; the D is unclear. The sequence was obtained from a woman between 65 and 79 years old with acute or convalescent COVID-19. CDR3 sequence: CAISELNEKLFF. The DNA of the CDR3 is TGTGCCATCAGTGAGTTAAATGAAAAACTGTTTTTT.